The 18 T cell receptor beta chains listed next were all sequenced from one sample in a study of graft-versus-host responses after intestinal transplantation. These receptors' antigens are unknown. Sequenced by immunoSEQ multiplex PCR; TCRdb stores in-frame clones only, minus some. The data show 25,000 or so clones, with 82% seen just once and roughly 0.7% held by the top ten. Sequenced material: unstimulated CD4+ T cells sorted from spleen or lymph node cells, taken before intestinal transplant. These receptors originate from a human donor who received an intestinal transplant.

The chain is built from TRBV6-1 and TRBJ1-2; 7 bases are shared with TRBD1. CDR3 size: 13 residues. Germline assignment: CDR1 MNHNS and CDR2 SASEGT. The V and J ends lost 5 bases and 5 bases, in that order; junction bases with no gene match: 5. The CDR3 loop is CASSFTGVYGYTF. Written as DNA, the CDR3 is TGTGCCAGCAGTTTCACAGGGGTTTATGGCTACACCTTC.

This clone was counted once. This chain connects TRBV7-2 to TRBJ2-2; 7 bases are shared with TRBD1. The CDR3 loop spans 17 amino acids. The ends lost 5 bases at V and 2 bases at J; junction bases unmatched: 11. CDR1 is SGHTA and CDR2 is FQGNSA in the germline V gene. DNA of the CDR3: TGTGCCAGCAGCCCCGGGCACAGGGGCTTCAACACCGGGGAGCTGTTTTTT. Translation: CASSPGHRGFNTGELFF.

V and J are TRBV7-2 and TRBJ1-2; no reliable D call. Trimming removed 1 base at V and 5 bases at J, with 5 bases between. CDR1 SGHTA and CDR2 FQGNSA come from the germline V gene. This CDR3 contains 12 residues. The CDR3 sequence is CASSLEGYGYTF. The CDR3 region has the DNA TGTGCCAGCAGCTTAGAGGGTTATGGCTACACCTTC. Supplemented by reference TRBV7-2 and TRBJ1-2, the full variable domain reads GAGVSQSPSNKVTEKGKDVELRCDPISGHTALYWYRQSLGQGLEFLIYFQGNSAPDKSGLPSDRFSAERTGGSVSTLTIQRTQQEDSAVYLCASSLEGYGYTFGSGTRLTVV.

This clone was seen just once. J is TRBJ2-3 and V is TRBV18; D unclear. This CDR3 spans 13 amino acids. The germline V gene has CDR1 KGHSH and CDR2 LQKENI. V shed 3 bases and J shed 1 base, with 5 bases lying between them. The CDR3: CASSPPGTDTQYF. The CDR3 coding sequence is TGTGCCAGCTCACCTCCGGGCACAGATACGCAGTATTTT.

The J gene is TRBJ1-2, the V gene TRBV28; D is uncertain. The CDR3 has 14 amino acids. V was shortened by 7 bases and J by 2 bases, with 14 bases between the two germline ends. Germline V gene sequence: CDR1 MDHEN, CDR2 SYDVKM. The CDR3 protein is CASTETRTNYGYTF. In DNA form, the CDR3 reads TGTGCCAGCACCGAGACTCGGACCAACTATGGCTACACCTTC.

V gene TRBV2 combines with J gene TRBJ2-3; the D is unclear. Germline V gene lookup returns CDR1 SNHLY and CDR2 FYNNEI. This CDR3 contains 12 residues. V lost 7 bases and J 2 bases, leaving 7 bases between the germline ends. CDR3 amino acids: CASNGFTDTQYF. The CDR3 bases are TGTGCCAGCAACGGCTTCACAGATACGCAGTATTTT.

This clone was observed a handful of times. The J gene is TRBJ2-7, the V gene TRBV10-3; 13 positions match TRBD2. V lost 4 bases and J lost 3; bases outside the gene matches: 3. The germline V gene encodes CDR1 ENHRY and CDR2 SYGVKD. This CDR3 spans 15 amino acids. The CDR3 DNA reads TGTGCCATCAGTGCGACTAGCGGGAGGCACTACGAGCAGTACTTC. Protein sequence: CAISATSGRHYEQYF.

V and J are TRBV5-6 and TRBJ1-3; tentatively, D is TRBD1 (5 bases). The CDR3 spans 16 residues. Trimming took off 4 bases at V and 0 bases at J, with 14 bases between the two ends. CDR1 and CDR2 (germline): SGHDT, YYEEEE. This CDR3 reads CASSTARAISGNTIYF. As DNA, the CDR3 is TGTGCCAGCAGCACTGCCAGGGCAATCTCTGGAAACACCATATATTTT.

This clone was found once. This chain joins TRBV5-1 and TRBJ2-5, with 9 bases lining up with TRBD1. The CDR3 extends over 14 amino acids. Trimming took 4 bases from V and 2 from J; bases not matched to a gene: 3. CDR1 is SGHRS and CDR2 is YFSETQ in the germline V gene. CDR3 DNA sequence: TGCGCCAGCAGCCGGGACAGGGCACAAGAGACCCAGTACTTC. It codes for CASSRDRAQETQYF.

The chain is built from TRBV7-8 and TRBJ1-1, with TRBD1 identical over 9 bases. The CDR3 totals 15 residues. V shed 6 bases and J 3 bases; nucleotides not matched to a gene: 8. CDR1 is SGHVS, CDR2 FQNEAQ, per germline. This CDR3 reads CASSPGGQGDTEAFF. The CDR3 DNA sequence: TGTGCCAGCAGTCCGGGGGGACAGGGCGACACTGAAGCTTTCTTT. Based on the CDR3 plus reference TRBV7-8 and TRBJ1-1, the full variable domain is GAGVSQSPRYKVAKRGQDVALRCDPISGHVSLFWYQQALGQGPEFLTYFQNEAQLDKSGLPSDRFFAERPEGSVSTLKIQRTQQEDSAVYLCASSPGGQGDTEAFFGQGTRLTVV.

A note on this clone: Within the sample, other DNA sequences also encode this same CDR3. The chain is built from TRBV30 and TRBJ2-5; D gene uncertain. Per the germline V gene, CDR1 is GTSNPN and CDR2 is SVGIG (reference sequence). The CDR3 has 15 residues. Between the trimmed V and J ends, which lost 0 bases and 5 bases, there was a span of 16 bases. CDR3 residues: CAWSVPLARLETQYF. In DNA form, the CDR3 reads TGTGCCTGGAGTGTACCCCTTGCACGTCTGGAGACCCAGTACTTC.

The chain uses TRBV11-2 and TRBJ2-3; maybe TRBD2 (5 bases). Trimming removed 8 bases from V and 5 bases from J, with 14 bases in between. Per the germline V gene, CDR1 is SGHAT and CDR2 is FQNNGV. CDR3 length equals 13 residues. DNA for the CDR3: TGTGCCAGCTCCAGCGGCGTGATAGATACGCAGTATTTT. This encodes CASSSGVIDTQYF.

The rearrangement links TRBV7-2 to TRBJ1-4; D gene unclear. Per germline, CDR1 SGHTA and CDR2 FQGNSA. The CDR3 is 13 amino acids. V gave up 5 bases and J gave up 5 bases, with 9 bases separating them. The CDR3 sequence is CASSRRRNEKLFF. CDR3 nucleotide sequence: TGTGCCAGCAGCCGTAGACGGAATGAAAAACTGTTTTTT. The variable domain in full, completed from reference TRBV7-2 and TRBJ1-4, reads GAGVSQSPSNKVTEKGKDVELRCDPISGHTALYWYRQSLGQGLEFLIYFQGNSAPDKSGLPSDRFSAERTGGSVSTLTIQRTQQEDSAVYLCASSRRRNEKLFFGSGTQLSVL.

The chain couples TRBV7-2 to TRBJ2-2; 8 nucleotides agree with TRBD2. This CDR3 region has 14 residues. V lost 2 bases to trimming and J lost 7 bases; unmatched junction nucleotides: 3. From germline, CDR1 is SGHTA and CDR2 FQGNSA. The CDR3 reads CASSLQRENGELFF. For the CDR3, the DNA is TGTGCCAGCAGCTTACAGCGGGAGAACGGGGAGCTGTTTTTT.

The chain employs TRBV29-1 and TRBJ2-3; possibly TRBD1 for D (5 bases). With 5 bases removed from V and 2 bases from J, the gap between germline ends came to 11 bases. This CDR3 contains 13 residues. Germline V lookup: CDR1 SQVTM, CDR2 ANQGSEA. DNA for the CDR3: TGCAGCGTTCGAAGGGGAATCACAGATACGCAGTATTTT. It yields the protein CSVRRGITDTQYF.

This chain uses TRBV28 with TRBJ2-5; D is possibly TRBD1 (5 bases). CDR1 is MDHEN, CDR2 SYDVKM, per germline. Trimming cost V 6 bases and J 4 bases, with 21 bases left between them. The CDR3 spans 16 residues. CDR3 nucleotide sequence: TGTGCCAGCAGACACCGCTGGGGCGTGGGCTCAGAGACCCAGTACTTC. It codes for CASRHRWGVGSETQYF.

V and J are TRBV21-1 and TRBJ2-1. TRBV21-1 is marked as a pseudogene. This CDR3 has 16 amino acids. The CDR3: CASSTPMAANYNEQFF. CDR3 coding DNA: TGTGCCAGCAGCACCCCTATGGCCGCGAACTACAATGAGCAGTTCTTC.

CDR3 amino acids: CASTSTGGTEAFF. The CDR3, as DNA: TGCGCCAGCACTTCAACAGGGGGCACTGAAGCTTTCTTT. The rearrangement links TRBV5-1 to TRBJ1-1; 8 bases agree with TRBD1. CDR1 is SGHRS and CDR2 is YFSETQ in the germline V gene. V shed 6 bases, J shed 4 bases, and the junction held 5 bases outside the gene matches. The CDR3 sequence is 13 residues long.